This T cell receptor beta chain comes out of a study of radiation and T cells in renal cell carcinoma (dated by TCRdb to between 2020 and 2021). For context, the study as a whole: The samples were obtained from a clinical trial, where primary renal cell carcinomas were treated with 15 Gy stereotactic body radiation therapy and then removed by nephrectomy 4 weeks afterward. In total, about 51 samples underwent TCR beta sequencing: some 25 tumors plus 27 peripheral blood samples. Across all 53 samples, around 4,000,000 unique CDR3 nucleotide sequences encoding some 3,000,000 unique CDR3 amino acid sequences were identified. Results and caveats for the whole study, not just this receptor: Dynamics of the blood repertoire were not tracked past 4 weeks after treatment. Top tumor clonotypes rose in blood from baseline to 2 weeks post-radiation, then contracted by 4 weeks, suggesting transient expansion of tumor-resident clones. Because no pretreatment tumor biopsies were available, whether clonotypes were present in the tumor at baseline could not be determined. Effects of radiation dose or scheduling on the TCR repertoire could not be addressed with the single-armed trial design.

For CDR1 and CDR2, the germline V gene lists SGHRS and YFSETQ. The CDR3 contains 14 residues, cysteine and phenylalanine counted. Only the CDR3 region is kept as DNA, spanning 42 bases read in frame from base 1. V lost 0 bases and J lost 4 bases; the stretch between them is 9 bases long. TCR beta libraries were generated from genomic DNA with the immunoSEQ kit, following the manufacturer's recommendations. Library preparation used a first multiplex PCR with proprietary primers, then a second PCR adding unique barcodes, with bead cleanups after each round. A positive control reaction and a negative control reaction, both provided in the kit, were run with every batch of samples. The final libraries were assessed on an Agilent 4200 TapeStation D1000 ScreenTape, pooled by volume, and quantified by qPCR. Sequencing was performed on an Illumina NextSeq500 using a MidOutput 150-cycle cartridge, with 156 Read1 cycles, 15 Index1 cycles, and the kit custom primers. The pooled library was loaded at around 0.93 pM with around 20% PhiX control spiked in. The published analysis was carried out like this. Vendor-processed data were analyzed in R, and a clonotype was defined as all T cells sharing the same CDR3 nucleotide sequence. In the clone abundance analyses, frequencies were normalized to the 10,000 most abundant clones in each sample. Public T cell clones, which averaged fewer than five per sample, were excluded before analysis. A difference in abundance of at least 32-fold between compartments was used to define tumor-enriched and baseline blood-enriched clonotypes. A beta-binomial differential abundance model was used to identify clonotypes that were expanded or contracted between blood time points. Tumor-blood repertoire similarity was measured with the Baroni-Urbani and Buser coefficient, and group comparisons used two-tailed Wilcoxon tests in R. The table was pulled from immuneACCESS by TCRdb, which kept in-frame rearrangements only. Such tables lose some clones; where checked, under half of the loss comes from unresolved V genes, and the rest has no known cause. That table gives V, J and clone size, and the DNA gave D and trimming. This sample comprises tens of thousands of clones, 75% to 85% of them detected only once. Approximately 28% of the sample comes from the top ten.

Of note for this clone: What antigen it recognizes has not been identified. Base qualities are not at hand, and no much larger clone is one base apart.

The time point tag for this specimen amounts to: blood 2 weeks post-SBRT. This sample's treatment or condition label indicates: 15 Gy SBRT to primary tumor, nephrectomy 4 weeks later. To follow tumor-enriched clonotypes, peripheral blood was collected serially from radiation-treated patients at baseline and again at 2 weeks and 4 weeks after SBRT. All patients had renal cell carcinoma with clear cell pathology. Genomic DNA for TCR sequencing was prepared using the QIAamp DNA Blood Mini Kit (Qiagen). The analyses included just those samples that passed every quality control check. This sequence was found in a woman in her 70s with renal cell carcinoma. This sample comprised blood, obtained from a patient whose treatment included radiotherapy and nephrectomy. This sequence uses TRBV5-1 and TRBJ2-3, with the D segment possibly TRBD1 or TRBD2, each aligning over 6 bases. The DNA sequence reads TGCGCCAGCAGCTTGGTTAGGGGGGCAGATACGCAGTATTTT. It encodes CASSLVRGADTQYF.